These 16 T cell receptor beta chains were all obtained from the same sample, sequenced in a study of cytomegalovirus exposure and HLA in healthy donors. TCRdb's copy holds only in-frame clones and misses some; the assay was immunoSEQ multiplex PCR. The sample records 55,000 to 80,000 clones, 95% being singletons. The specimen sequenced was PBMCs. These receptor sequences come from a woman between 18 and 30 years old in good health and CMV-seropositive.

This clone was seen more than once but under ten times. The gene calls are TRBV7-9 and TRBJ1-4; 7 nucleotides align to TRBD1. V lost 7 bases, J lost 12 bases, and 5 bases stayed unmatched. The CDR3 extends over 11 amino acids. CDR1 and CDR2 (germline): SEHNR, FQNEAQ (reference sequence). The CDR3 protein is CASTSGQELFF. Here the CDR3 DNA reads TGTGCCAGCACCTCTGGACAGGAACTGTTTTTT. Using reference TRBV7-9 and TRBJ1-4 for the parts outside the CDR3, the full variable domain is DTGVSQNPRHKITKRGQNVTFRCDPISEHNRLYWYRQTLGQGPEFLTYFQNEAQLEKSRLLSDRFSAERPKGSFSTLEIQRTEQGDSAMYLCASTSGQELFFGSGTQLSVL.

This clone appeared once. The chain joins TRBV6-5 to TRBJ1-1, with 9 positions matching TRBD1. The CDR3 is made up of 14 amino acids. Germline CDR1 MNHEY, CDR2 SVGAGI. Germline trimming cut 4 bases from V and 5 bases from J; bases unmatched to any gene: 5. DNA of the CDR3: TGTGCCAGCAGTTTGGGACAGGGTGTTACTGAAGCTTTCTTT. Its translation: CASSLGQGVTEAFF.

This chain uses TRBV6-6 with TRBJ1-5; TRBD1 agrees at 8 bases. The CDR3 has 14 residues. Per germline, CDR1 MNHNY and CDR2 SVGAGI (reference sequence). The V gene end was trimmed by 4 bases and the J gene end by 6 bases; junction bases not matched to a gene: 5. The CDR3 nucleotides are TGTGCCAGCAGTTGGACAGGGTTGCCTCAGCCCCAGCATTTT. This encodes CASSWTGLPQPQHF.

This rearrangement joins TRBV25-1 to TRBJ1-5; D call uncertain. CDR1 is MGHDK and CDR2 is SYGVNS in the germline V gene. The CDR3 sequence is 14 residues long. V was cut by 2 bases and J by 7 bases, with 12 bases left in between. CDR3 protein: CASSEREGWQPQHF. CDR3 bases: TGTGCCAGCAGTGAAAGGGAGGGCTGGCAGCCCCAGCATTTT.

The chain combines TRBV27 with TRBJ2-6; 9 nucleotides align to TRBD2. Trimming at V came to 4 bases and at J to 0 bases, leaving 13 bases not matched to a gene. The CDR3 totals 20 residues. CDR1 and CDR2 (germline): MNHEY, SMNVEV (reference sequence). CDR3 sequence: CASSSNRPGLAHSGANVLTF. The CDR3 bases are TGTGCCAGCAGTTCCAACAGACCGGGACTAGCCCACTCTGGGGCCAACGTCCTGACTTTC. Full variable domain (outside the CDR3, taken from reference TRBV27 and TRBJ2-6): EAQVTQNPRYLITVTGKKLTVTCSQNMNHEYMSWYRQDPGLGLRQIYYSMNVEVTDKGDVPEGYKVSRKEKRNFPLILESPSPNQTSLYFCASSSNRPGLAHSGANVLTFGAGSRLTVL.

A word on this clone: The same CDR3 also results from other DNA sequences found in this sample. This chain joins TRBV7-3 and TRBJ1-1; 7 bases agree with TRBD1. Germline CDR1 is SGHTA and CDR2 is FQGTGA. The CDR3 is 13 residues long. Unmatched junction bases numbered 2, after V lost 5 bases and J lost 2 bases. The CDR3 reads CASSRQGNTEAFF. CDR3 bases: TGTGCCAGCAGCAGACAGGGAAACACTGAAGCTTTCTTT.

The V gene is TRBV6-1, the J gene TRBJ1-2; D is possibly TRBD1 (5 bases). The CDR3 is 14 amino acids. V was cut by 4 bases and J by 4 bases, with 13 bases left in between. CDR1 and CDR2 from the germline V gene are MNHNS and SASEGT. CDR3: CASSVSWTSYGYTF. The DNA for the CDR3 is TGTGCCAGCAGTGTTAGTTGGACAAGCTATGGCTACACCTTC.

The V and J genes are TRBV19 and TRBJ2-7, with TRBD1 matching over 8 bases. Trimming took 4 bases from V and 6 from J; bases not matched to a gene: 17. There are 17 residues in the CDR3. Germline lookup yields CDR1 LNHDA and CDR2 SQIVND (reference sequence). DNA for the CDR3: TGTGCCAGTAGTACCGCCCGGTCCCGGGACAGGTGGTTCGAGCAGTACTTC. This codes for CASSTARSRDRWFEQYF.

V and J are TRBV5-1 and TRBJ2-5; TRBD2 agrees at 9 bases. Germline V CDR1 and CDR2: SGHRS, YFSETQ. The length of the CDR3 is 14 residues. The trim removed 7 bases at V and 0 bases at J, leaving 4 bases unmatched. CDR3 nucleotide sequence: TGCGCCAGCGGAGGGACTAGCAACCAAGAGACCCAGTACTTC. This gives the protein CASGGTSNQETQYF.

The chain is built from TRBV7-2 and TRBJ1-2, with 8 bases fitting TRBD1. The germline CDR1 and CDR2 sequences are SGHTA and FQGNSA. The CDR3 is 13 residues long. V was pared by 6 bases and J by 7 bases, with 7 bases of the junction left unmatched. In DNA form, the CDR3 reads TGTGCCAGCAGACAAACAGGGGGAAGTGGCTACACCTTC. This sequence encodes CASRQTGGSGYTF.

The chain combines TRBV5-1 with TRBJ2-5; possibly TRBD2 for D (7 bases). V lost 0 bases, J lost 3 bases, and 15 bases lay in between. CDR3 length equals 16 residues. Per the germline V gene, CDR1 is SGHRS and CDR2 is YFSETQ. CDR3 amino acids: CASSLVRGAGEETQYF. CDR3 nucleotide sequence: TGCGCCAGCAGCTTGGTTCGGGGGGCAGGCGAAGAGACCCAGTACTTC.

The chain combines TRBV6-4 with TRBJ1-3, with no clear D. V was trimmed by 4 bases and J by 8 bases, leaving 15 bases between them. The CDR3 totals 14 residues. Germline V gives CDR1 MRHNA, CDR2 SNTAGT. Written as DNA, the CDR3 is TGTGCCAGCAGTGTCCCGGGAGCGGTAGACACCATATATTTT. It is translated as CASSVPGAVDTIYF.

The CDR3 coding sequence is TGCGCCAGCAGCCGGTTGGTGGTCGAAGAAGATACGCAGTATTTT. Translating it yields CASSRLVVEEDTQYF. This chain links TRBV5-1 with TRBJ2-3; D remains ambiguous. V lost 4 bases and J 5 bases, leaving 17 bases between the germline ends. Germline V gene data show CDR1 as SGHRS and CDR2 as YFSETQ. CDR3 length: 15 residues.

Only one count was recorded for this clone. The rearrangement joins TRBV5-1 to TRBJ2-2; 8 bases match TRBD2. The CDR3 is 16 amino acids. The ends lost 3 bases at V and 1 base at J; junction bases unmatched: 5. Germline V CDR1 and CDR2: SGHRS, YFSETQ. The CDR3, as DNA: TGCGCCAGCAGCTGGGGGCTAGCGGGGAACACCGGGGAGCTGTTTTTT. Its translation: CASSWGLAGNTGELFF.

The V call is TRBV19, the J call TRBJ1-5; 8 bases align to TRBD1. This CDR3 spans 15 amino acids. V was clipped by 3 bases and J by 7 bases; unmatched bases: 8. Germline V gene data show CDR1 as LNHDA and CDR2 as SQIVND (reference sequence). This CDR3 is CASSIPSDRGQPQHF. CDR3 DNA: TGTGCCAGTAGTATCCCAAGCGACAGGGGCCAGCCCCAGCATTTT.

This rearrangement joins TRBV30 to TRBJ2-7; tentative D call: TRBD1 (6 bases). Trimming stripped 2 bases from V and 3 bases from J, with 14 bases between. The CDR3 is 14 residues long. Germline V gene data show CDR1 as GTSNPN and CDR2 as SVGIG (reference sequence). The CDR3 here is CAWSKGVASYEQYF. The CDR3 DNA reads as TGTGCCTGGAGTAAGGGGGTGGCTAGCTACGAGCAGTACTTC.